One and the same sample provided the 19 T cell receptor beta chains below, sequenced in a study of cytomegalovirus exposure and HLA in healthy donors (dated 2017 in TCRdb). The library was obtained by the immunoSEQ multiplex PCR assay. For the multiplex PCR, a mixture combining 60 forward primers for TCR Vbeta segments and 13 reverse primers for TCR Jbeta segments was used. TCRdb took this table from immuneACCESS and kept in-frame rearrangements with V and J called. Such tables lack part of the clones; where checked against another copy, unresolved V genes explain under half of the gap, and the rest is unexplained. The sample data list some 130,000 clones, and over 70% of these were observed just once. Approximately 2% of the sample goes to the ten largest clones. Sequenced sample: PBMCs. These receptors all stem from a man aged 25-45 years in good health and CMV-seronegative.

As for this clone: The germline gene is not matched at one end of the junction; a read error may be the cause. This rearrangement joins TRBV5-8 to TRBJ1-2; D is possibly TRBD1 (5 bases). The CDR3 spans 15 residues. Germline V gives CDR1 SGHTS, CDR2 YDEGEE. CDR3 sequence reads: CASRLGLGIEYGYTF. CDR3 bases: TGTGCCAGCAGGTTGGGGCTCGGGATAGAGTATGGCTACACCTTC.

The chain is built from TRBV27 and TRBJ2-4, with 14 bases aligning to TRBD2. Per the germline V gene, CDR1 is MNHEY and CDR2 is SMNVEV (reference sequence). The CDR3 contains 19 residues. Losses at the gene ends were 0 bases for V and 6 bases for J; bases not matched to a gene: 10. Here the CDR3 DNA reads TGTGCCAGCAGTTTATCAGCCGGGACTAGCGGGAGTAAGGGAAACATTCAGTACTTC. Its translation is CASSLSAGTSGSKGNIQYF.

The rearrangement joins TRBV5-1 to TRBJ2-1, with TRBD2 as a possible D gene (6 bases). Germline CDR1 reads SGHRS; CDR2 reads YFSETQ. CDR3 length: 15 residues. The germline V and J ends were trimmed by 4 bases and 9 bases, with 20 bases remaining between them. CDR3 loop: CASSGREVGKVEQFF. CDR3 nucleotides: TGCGCCAGCAGCGGGCGGGAAGTAGGTAAGGTTGAGCAGTTCTTC.

Written as DNA, the CDR3 is TGTGCCAGCAGCTCCCAGGACAGAAATAAGTATTTT. This translates into CASSSQDRNKYF. V gene TRBV13 combines with J gene TRBJ2-3; D might be TRBD1 (6 bases). The CDR3 length is 12 residues. Looked up from germline, CDR1 is PRHDT and CDR2 is FYEKMQ (reference sequence). V was clipped by 4 bases and J by 13 bases, with 15 bases between them.

This clone has a single count. The CDR3 reads CATREGELFF. The CDR3 DNA follows: TGCGCCACCCGCGAGGGGGAGCTGTTTTTT. This sequence joins TRBV23-1 and TRBJ2-2; no clear D. TRBV23-1 carries the ORF label, with uncertain function. The CDR3 spans 10 residues. Trimming removed 10 bases from V and 8 bases from J, with 8 bases in between.

The chain employs TRBV14 and TRBJ1-1; maybe TRBD1 (6 bases). The germline CDR1 and CDR2 sequences are SGHDN and FVKESK. This CDR3 spans 14 amino acids. Trimming stripped 5 bases from V and 0 bases from J, with 10 bases between. The CDR3 DNA follows: TGTGCCAGCAGCTTAGGGGGGGTGAACACTGAAGCTTTCTTT. Translation: CASSLGGVNTEAFF.

The gene calls are TRBV10-3 and TRBJ2-3, with TRBD2 identical over 7 bases. Germline-derived CDR1 and CDR2 are ENHRY and SYGVKD. The V and J ends lost 6 bases and 2 bases, in that order; junction bases with no gene match: 11. The CDR3 contains 16 residues. The CDR3 bases are TGTGCCATCAGCGACGGACTAGAACGGTCCACAGATACGCAGTATTTT. The encoded protein is CAISDGLERSTDTQYF.

This rearrangement joins TRBV19 to TRBJ2-1; D unresolved. The V gene's germline CDR1 is LNHDA and CDR2 SQIVND (reference sequence). The length of the CDR3 is 16 residues. The V and J ends lost 6 bases and 3 bases respectively, with 18 bases between them. DNA of the CDR3: TGTGCCAGTAGCCTCTTTAGCAGACCCGACTACAATGAGCAGTTCTTC. This sequence encodes CASSLFSRPDYNEQFF.

This rearrangement joins TRBV19 to TRBJ2-1; D not resolved. V was trimmed by 5 bases and J by 9 bases, leaving 14 bases between them. This CDR3 comprises 13 residues. From germline, CDR1 is LNHDA and CDR2 SQIVND (reference sequence). CDR3 DNA: TGTGCCAGTAGTGTTACGCCCAGAAGTGAGCAGTTCTTC. As protein: CASSVTPRSEQFF.

This clone was seen a handful of times. The chain has TRBV18 and TRBJ1-5; D gene ambiguous. V was clipped by 2 bases and J by 3 bases, with 11 bases between them. Per the germline V gene, CDR1 is KGHSH and CDR2 is LQKENI. The CDR3 contains 15 residues. CDR3 in DNA: TGTGCCAGCTCACCAGCCGGGATTGACAATCAGCCCCAGCATTTT. As protein: CASSPAGIDNQPQHF. Variable domain in full (rest from reference TRBV18 and TRBJ1-5): NAGVMQNPRHLVRRRGQEARLRCSPMKGHSHVYWYRQLPEEGLKFMVYLQKENIIDESGMPKERFSAEFPKEGPSILRIQQVVRGDSAAYFCASSPAGIDNQPQHFGDGTRLSIL.

The V and J genes are TRBV11-1 and TRBJ2-7; 7 nucleotides agree with TRBD1. J lost 2 bases, V lost 5 bases, and 3 bases had no gene match. The CDR3 is 13 amino acids. Germline CDR1 is SGHAT and CDR2 is FQDESV (reference sequence). CDR3 protein: CASSDRDPYEQYF. In nucleotides, the CDR3 is TGTGCCAGCAGCGACAGGGACCCCTACGAGCAGTACTTC.

The chain has TRBV5-6 and TRBJ1-1; a weak D match, TRBD1 (5 bases). The germline V gene has CDR1 SGHDT and CDR2 YYEEEE. CDR3 length: 14 amino acids. Deletions cut 6 bases from V and 2 bases from J, with 14 bases between. The CDR3 DNA follows: TGTGCCAGCACCTCTCGACAGACAAACACTGAAGCTTTCTTT. Amino acid sequence: CASTSRQTNTEAFF.

The chain couples TRBV6-1 to TRBJ2-2; no firm D call. Deletions cut 10 bases from V and 3 bases from J, with 6 bases between. Germline CDR1 is MNHNS and CDR2 is SASEGT. The CDR3 length is 11 residues. CDR3 in amino acids: CATTYTGELFF. The DNA for the CDR3 is TGTGCCACTACCTACACCGGGGAGCTGTTTTTT.

The rearrangement uses TRBV21-1 and TRBJ2-3; the D call TRBD2 from the table was never checked on the DNA. TRBV21-1 is shown as a pseudogene. This CDR3 spans 13 amino acids. The CDR3: CASSRDCTDTQYF. The CDR3 coding sequence is TGTGCCAGCAGCAGAGATTGCACAGATACGCAGTATTTT.

The V and J genes are TRBV6-6 and TRBJ2-5, with D possibly TRBD1 on 6 matching bases. The DNA end lines up better with TRBJ2-7; the J call may be wrong. Germline CDR1 reads MNHNY; CDR2 reads SVGAGI (reference sequence). CDR3 length: 15 residues. The chain's CDR3 is CASSPDRPSIYEQYF. The CDR3 bases are TGTGCCAGCAGCCCCGACAGGCCCTCCATCTACGAGCAGTACTTC.

This clone has just a few counts. The V call is TRBV9, the J call TRBJ1-4; unclear D gene. Germline-derived CDR1 and CDR2 are SGDLS and YYNGEE. The CDR3 sequence is 14 residues long. Trimming cost V 6 bases and J 8 bases, with 17 bases left between them. Written as DNA, the CDR3 is TGTGCCAGCACCCGCAGTCGGGGAGGGGAAAAACTGTTTTTT. Its protein product is CASTRSRGGEKLFF.

The chain employs TRBV7-2 and TRBJ1-3; D perhaps matches TRBD1 (6 bases). Trimming shortened V by 1 base and J by 2 bases, and 18 bases separated the two germline ends. CDR3 size: 18 residues. In germline, CDR1 is SGHTA, CDR2 FQGNSA. The chain's CDR3 is CASSLGIRGGHAGNTIYF. CDR3 sequence (DNA): TGTGCCAGCAGCTTAGGGATCAGGGGAGGGCACGCTGGAAACACCATATATTTT.

J is TRBJ2-7 and V is TRBV6-1, with 8 bases that match TRBD1. J lost 5 bases, V lost 5 bases, and 11 bases had no gene match. CDR3 length: 15 amino acids. Germline V CDR1 and CDR2: MNHNS, SASEGT. CDR3 nucleotide sequence: TGTGCCAGCAGTTCAGGGGGCATAGCACGGGACGAGCAGTACTTC. The encoded protein is CASSSGGIARDEQYF.

The chain carries TRBV30 and TRBJ1-6; D is unresolved. There are 15 residues in the CDR3. The germline V and J ends were trimmed by 0 bases and 8 bases, with 14 bases remaining between them. The V gene's germline CDR1 is GTSNPN and CDR2 SVGIG (reference sequence). The CDR3 bases are TGTGCCTGGAGTGTTGCCGGCGGCCTTTATTCACCCCTCCACTTT. Translation gives CAWSVAGGLYSPLHF.